This T cell receptor (beta chain) was profiled in a study of radiotherapy plus CTLA-4 blockade in lung cancer. Study-level information: Overall, 18% of patients showed an objective response, while roughly 28% attained disease control. Overall study findings and caveats: There was expansion of tumor-derived TCR clones in blood after radiotherapy plus ipilimumab. Interferon-beta, together with early blood T cell clone dynamics, reportedly best predicted response.

About this clone itself: Its target is unknown.

Alongside CTLA-4 blockade with ipilimumab, patients with chemo-refractory metastatic non-small-cell lung cancer received focal radiation. The CDR3 contains 15 residues. Trimming took 4 bases from V and 7 from J, leaving 17 bases between them. The germline CDR1 and CDR2 sequences are MGHRA and YSYEKL. The method was immunoSEQ multiplex PCR; TCRdb's version includes in-frame clones alone and lacks a portion of them. The repertoire has tens of thousands of clones, 78% of them found once; the top ten carry 7% to 7.5%. The rearrangement links TRBV4-1 to TRBJ2-1; D is perhaps TRBD1 or TRBD2 (6 bases each). Sequencing was performed on peripheral blood, taken from a patient treated with radiotherapy plus ipilimumab. The origin of this receptor is a human donor with non-small cell lung cancer who had a complete response to radiotherapy plus ipilimumab. CDR3 bases: TGCGCCAGCAGCCCCGTGGGGGGCGTTGGTAATGAGCAGTTCTTC. Translating it yields CASSPVGGVGNEQFF.